The rows below give T cell receptor beta chains drawn from one sample of a study of blood T cells in healthy people across ages. MiXCR, applied by TCRdb to the 5' RACE reads, yields one record per CDR3 protein. Of 850,000 to 1,000,000 distinct CDR3 sequences detected, 40% to 60% appear once; the ten largest clones hold around 15%. Material for sequencing was blood. The receptors here all came from a man aged 25-40 years in good health. The CDR3 runs from the conserved cysteine through the conserved F or W. D genes are given only for firm matches. Some rows mark clone size as missing; the rest say once, few, many or name a class of expanded clone.

d_gene	abundance	len	j_gene	v_gene	CDR3nt	CDR3aa
TRBD2	NA	16	TRBJ2-3	TRBV3-1	TGTGCCAGCAGCCGGCTAGCGGGGGGGCACGGAGATACGCAGTATTTT	CASSRLAGGHGDTQYF
NA	few	13	TRBJ1-5	TRBV20-1	TGCAGTGTTGGGGGCGGCCACAATCAGCCCCAGCATTTT	CSVGGGHNQPQHF
TRBD2	few	18	TRBJ2-3	TRBV5-1	TGCGCCAGCACCGCACAAAGGACTAGCGGGGGCCACACAGATACGCAGTATTTT	CASTAQRTSGGHTDTQYF
NA	few	15	TRBJ2-3	TRBV7-9	TGTGCCAGCAGCTTAGGGGACGGGAGTGTCGATACGCAGTATTTT	CASSLGDGSVDTQYF
TRBD1	many	15	TRBJ1-6	TRBV9	TGTGCCAGCAGCCCGCGGACAGGGAGGAATTCACCCCTCCACTTT	CASSPRTGRNSPLHF
TRBD1	few	15	TRBJ1-4	TRBV12-3/TRBV12-4	TGTGCCAGCAGGCCGACCGGGACAGATAATGAAAAACTGTTTTTT	CASRPTGTDNEKLFF
NA	few	13	TRBJ2-5	TRBV4-2	TGTGCCAGCAGCCAAGAGACTGAAGAGACCCAGTACTTC	CASSQETEETQYF
TRBD1	NA	13	TRBJ2-3	TRBV12-3/TRBV12-4	TGTGCCAGCAGTCCATCGGGACAGGATACGCAGTATTTT	CASSPSGQDTQYF
NA	NA	14	TRBJ2-5	TRBV3-1	TGTGCCAGCAGCCTTGCCCCGTACCAAGAGACCCAGTACTTC	CASSLAPYQETQYF
TRBD2	many	17	TRBJ2-1	TRBV6-5	TGTGCCAGCAGTTACCCCCGACTAGCGGGGGGAGGGAATGAGCAGTTCTTC	CASSYPRLAGGGNEQFF
NA	NA	16	TRBJ2-7	TRBV9	TGTGCCAGCAGCGTGGGGGTAGGGGCGGGTTACAATGAGCAGTACTTC	CASSVGVGAGYNEQYF
NA	few	15	TRBJ1-5	TRBV12-3/TRBV12-4	TGTGCCAGCAGTTTATCGGGGCGGGGCAATCACCCCCAGCATTTT	CASSLSGRGNHPQHF
NA	NA	14	TRBJ2-1	TRBV6-5	TGTGCCAGCAGTGCCGCCGGGACTCTCAATGAGCAGTTCTTC	CASSAAGTLNEQFF
NA	many	12	TRBJ2-3	TRBV7-2	TGTGCCAGCAGCTCCACCCGGGATACGCAGTATTTT	CASSSTRDTQYF
TRBD2	NA	15	TRBJ2-1	TRBV9	TGTGCCAGCAGCGTAGCGGGACTAGCGTTTCATGAGCAGTTCTTC	CASSVAGLAFHEQFF
TRBD1	few	13	TRBJ1-2	TRBV4-3	TGCGCCAGCAGCCAGTGGGACAGCTATGGCTACACCTTC	CASSQWDSYGYTF
NA	NA	14	TRBJ1-2	TRBV9	TGTGCCAGCAGCGGACGGGACACGGTTTATGGCTACACCTTC	CASSGRDTVYGYTF
NA	NA	18	TRBJ2-6	TRBV25-1	TGTGCCAGCAGTGAATATCTCGGCACCCGCTCTGGGGCCAACGTCCTGACTTTC	CASSEYLGTRSGANVLTF
NA	NA	12	TRBJ2-3	TRBV7-2	TGTGCCAGCAGCTCTGGGGGTTATACGCAGTATTTT	CASSSGGYTQYF
TRBD2	NA	18	TRBJ2-3	TRBV5-1	TGCGCCAGCAGCTTGGTGACCGGGACTAGCGGAAGCACAGATACGCAGTATTTT	CASSLVTGTSGSTDTQYF
TRBD1	few	13	TRBJ2-5	TRBV10-3	TGTGCCATCAGCACGACAGGGCAAGAGACCCAGTACTTC	CAISTTGQETQYF